The rows below give T cell receptor beta chains drawn from one sample of a study of breast tumors, draining lymph nodes, adjacent tissues. From the multiplex PCR reads, TCRdb called clonotypes with MiXCR, one entry per CDR3 protein. The sample consists of under 30,000 distinct CDR3 sequences, 23% of them appearing once. The sequencing input was breast tumor tissue. The receptors were gathered from a female donor with breast cancer. Some clones in this sample may be carry-over from other donors' samples. Each CDR3 is given with its conserved first and last residue. D genes are given only for firm matches. Some rows have no size entry. The others give once, few or many, or a class for an expanded clone.

V	J	size	D	DNA	CDR3
TRBV5-4	TRBJ2-5	many	NA	TGTGCCAGCAGCTTCCAGGGCACAGAGACCCAGTACTTC	CASSFQGTETQYF
TRBV7-2	TRBJ1-5	many	NA	TGTGCCAGCACCAGAGAGGGGCAGGGCGATCAGCCCCAGCATTTT	CASTREGQGDQPQHF
TRBV27	TRBJ2-7	many	NA	TGTGCCAGCAGTTTATGGGGGCCGGGTTTCTCCTACGAGCAGTACTTC	CASSLWGPGFSYEQYF
TRBV7-2	TRBJ2-7	NA	NA	TGTGCCAGCAGCTTAGCAGGGAACTACGAGCAGTACTTC	CASSLAGNYEQYF
TRBV20-1	TRBJ1-5	many	TRBD1	TGCAGTGCCCCCGGGCTAGGGACAGAGCCCCAGCATTTT	CSAPGLGTEPQHF
TRBV7-9	TRBJ2-5	many	NA	TGTGCCAGCAGCCCCGGGGAAATCGGAGAGACCCAGTACTTC	CASSPGEIGETQYF
TRBV25-1	TRBJ2-2	few	TRBD1	TGTGCCAGCAGTGAAAGACAGGGGGCTGGCGGGGAGCTGTTTTTT	CASSERQGAGGELFF
TRBV2	TRBJ2-4	many	TRBD2	TGTGCCAGCAGTGAATTGAAGCAGGGCGGGAGTGACATTCAGTACTTC	CASSELKQGGSDIQYF
TRBV4-1	TRBJ2-1	many	TRBD2	TGCGCCAGCAGCCAAAAGCGGGAGTACGATGAGCAGTTCTTC	CASSQKREYDEQFF
TRBV20-1	TRBJ2-5	medium-sized	NA	TGCAGTGCCTACCCCCAGAGCACAGAGACCCAGTACTTC	CSAYPQSTETQYF
TRBV4-3	TRBJ2-2	NA	NA	TGCGCCAGCAGCCAAGCCCAAGGGGCCGGGGAGCTGTTTTTT	CASSQAQGAGELFF
TRBV20-1	TRBJ1-1	few	TRBD1	TGCAGTGCTAGAGAGAGACAGGGTACGGGTGACACTGAAGCTTTCTTT	CSARERQGTGDTEAFF
TRBV7-2	TRBJ2-5	many	NA	TGTGCCAGCAGCTCCCTGGGGAGCGGGACCCAGTACTTC	CASSSLGSGTQYF
TRBV7-7	TRBJ2-5	many	TRBD1	TGTGCTAGCAGCTTAGGGACAGGTTCGACCCAGTACTTC	CASSLGTGSTQYF
TRBV9	TRBJ1-2	many	TRBD1	TGTGCCAGCAGCCCGGACGTACAGGGGGATGGCTACACCTTC	CASSPDVQGDGYTF
TRBV20-1	TRBJ2-1	many	TRBD1	TGCAGTGCCCCGGACAGGGGGGGGCGGGATGAGCAGTTCTTC	CSAPDRGGRDEQFF
TRBV3-1	TRBJ2-3	many	NA	TGTGCCAGCAGCCAGGGACACGGGGATACGCAGTATTTT	CASSQGHGDTQYF
TRBV20-1	TRBJ2-3	many	TRBD1	TGCAGTGCTAGAGACCGGACAGGAGTAGATACGCAGTATTTT	CSARDRTGVDTQYF
TRBV2	TRBJ2-7	medium-sized	TRBD2	TGTGCCAGCAGTGGCGGGACTAGCGGGAGGGTTCAGTACTTC	CASSGGTSGRVQYF
TRBV20-1	TRBJ2-7	NA	TRBD1	TGCAGTGCTAGACCCGGGACAGGGGGCCACGAGCAGTACTTC	CSARPGTGGHEQYF
TRBV6-5	TRBJ2-5	NA	TRBD1	TGTGCCAGCAGTTCCGGACAGGAGGCCTTAAATTTCCAAGAGACCCAGTACTTC	CASSSGQEALNFQETQYF
TRBV4-1	TRBJ1-6	many	NA	TGCGCCAGCAGCCAAGATGGACAGTTAAATTCACCCCTCCACTTT	CASSQDGQLNSPLHF
TRBV28	TRBJ1-2	many	NA	TGTGCCAGCAGTTTAAGCCCCCCGAGAGTCTATGGCTACACCTTC	CASSLSPPRVYGYTF
TRBV10-3	TRBJ1-2	many	NA	TGTGCCATCAGTTCCCCCGCCGAGGGGATTGTTGGTGGCTACACCTTC	CAISSPAEGIVGGYTF
TRBV28	TRBJ1-6	few	NA	TGTGCCAGCAGTTTTTCTGTTTACAGGAGAGGGAATTCACCCCTCCACTTT	CASSFSVYRRGNSPLHF
TRBV5-1	TRBJ2-7	many	TRBD2	TGCGCCAGCAGCTTGGGGTTTAGCGGGAGTTCCTACGAGCAGTACTTC	CASSLGFSGSSYEQYF
TRBV25-1	TRBJ2-1	many	NA	TGTGCCAGCAGTGCTGGAGAAGGCTCGGGGCAGTTCTTC	CASSAGEGSGQFF
TRBV2	TRBJ2-2	many	NA	TGTGCCAGCAGTGAAACAGGGCTATACACCGGGGAGCTGTTTTTT	CASSETGLYTGELFF
TRBV19	TRBJ1-2	many	NA	TGTGCCAGTAGTACCTACCTCTATCGGACGGACCTAGAGAGGGGCTACACCTTC	CASSTYLYRTDLERGYTF
TRBV6-2/TRBV6-3	TRBJ2-7	many	NA	TGTGCCAGCAGCTCCTATCTAGCGTCTACCTACGAGCAGTACTTC	CASSSYLASTYEQYF
TRBV28	TRBJ2-7	many	NA	TGTGCCAGCAGGAAATTTACCGGGACCTTCGAGCAGTACTTC	CASRKFTGTFEQYF
TRBV29-1	TRBJ2-5	many	NA	TGCAGCGTGGACCGCGAAAAGACCCAGTACTTC	CSVDREKTQYF
TRBV19	TRBJ2-1	many	TRBD2	TGTGCCAGTAGTATTATCGCGGGAGACGGCTACAATGAGCAGTTCTTC	CASSIIAGDGYNEQFF
TRBV29-1	TRBJ2-5	many	TRBD1	TGCAGCGTCACGGGGTACAGGGGGCTTGAGACCCAGTACTTC	CSVTGYRGLETQYF
TRBV5-1	TRBJ2-5	many	NA	TGCGCCAGCAGCTTGGCCCCCGGGTCCCAAGAGACCCAGTACTTC	CASSLAPGSQETQYF
TRBV7-9	TRBJ1-5	many	NA	TGTGCCAGCAGCAAAAGCCGCCCAGGTGGGGAGAATCAGCTCCAGCATTTT	CASSKSRPGGENQLQHF
TRBV20-1	TRBJ2-7	few	TRBD1	TGCAGTGCTAGAGTTGAGAGGGGGCAGTACGAGCAGTACTTC	CSARVERGQYEQYF
TRBV2	TRBJ2-1	many	NA	TGTGCCAGCAGTGAAGCGCTTATCGGCCTTGTTTTGCAGCAGTTCTTC	CASSEALIGLVLQQFF
TRBV7-9	TRBJ1-6	NA	NA	TGTGCCAGCAGCCTCAGAGGGCTGGGGTATAATTCACCCCTCCACTTT	CASSLRGLGYNSPLHF
TRBV5-4	TRBJ2-3	many	NA	TGTGCCAGCAGCGCAAGTACAGATACGCAGTATTTT	CASSASTDTQYF